This record concerns one TCR beta chain sequence. What it binds is not known. These data come from a study of cytomegalovirus exposure and HLA in healthy donors. The study's findings and limits: The authors enumerated 150 to 200 TCR beta chains as linked to cytomegalovirus. Highly shared variants forming one cluster were likely a sequencing artifact. Rarity marked most TCR sequences, yet some public TCRs occurred in many donors. According to a later analysis, most TCR beta chains associated with CMV appeared HLA-restricted.

This CDR3 region has 16 residues. V was clipped by 0 bases and J by 1 base; unmatched bases: 6. The germline CDR1 and CDR2 sequences are MNHNY and SVGAGI (reference sequence). Amplification used 60 Vbeta primers and 13 Jbeta primers. TCRdb keeps only in-frame clones here, not all; method: immunoSEQ multiplex PCR. The sample records 150,000 to 200,000 clones, 79% being singletons. The sample consisted of PBMCs. This TCR was recovered from a woman aged 50 to 65 in good health and CMV-seronegative. The rearrangement links TRBV6-6 to TRBJ2-7; 7 bases match TRBD2. In DNA, the CDR3 is TGTGCCAGCAGTTACTCCGACCGGGACTATTCCTACGAGCAGTACTTC. Its translation: CASSYSDRDYSYEQYF.